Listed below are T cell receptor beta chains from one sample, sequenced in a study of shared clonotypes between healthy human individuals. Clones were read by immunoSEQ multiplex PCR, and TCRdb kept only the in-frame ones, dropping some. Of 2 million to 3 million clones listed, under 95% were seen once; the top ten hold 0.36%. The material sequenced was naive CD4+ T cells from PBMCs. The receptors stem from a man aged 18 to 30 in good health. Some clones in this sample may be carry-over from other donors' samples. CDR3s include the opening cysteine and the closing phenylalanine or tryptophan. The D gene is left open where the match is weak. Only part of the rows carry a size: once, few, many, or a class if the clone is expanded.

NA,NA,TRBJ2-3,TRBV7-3,CASSLGQGADTQYF,TGTGCCAGCAGCTTAGGGCAGGGCGCAGATACGCAGTATTTT
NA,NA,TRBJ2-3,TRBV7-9,CAGGDSPTDTQYF,TGTGCCGGCGGGGACAGCCCCACAGATACGCAGTATTTT
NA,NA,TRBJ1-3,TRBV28,CASSLIVGTGGNTIYF,TGCGCCAGCAGTTTAATTGTGGGCACCGGGGGAAACACCATATATTTT
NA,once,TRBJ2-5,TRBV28,CAVTGPERETQYF,TGTGCCGTAACCGGGCCCGAGAGGGAGACCCAGTACTTC
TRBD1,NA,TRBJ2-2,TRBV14,CASSQGTGPNTGELFF,TGTGCCAGCAGCCAAGGGACAGGTCCGAACACCGGGGAGCTGTTTTTT
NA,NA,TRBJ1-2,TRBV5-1,CASSLKSGTNYGYTF,TGCGCCAGCAGCTTGAAGAGTGGGACAAACTATGGCTACACCTTC
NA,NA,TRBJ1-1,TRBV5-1,CASSEEDIGGTEAFF,TGCGCCAGCAGCGAGGAGGACATAGGGGGCACTGAAGCTTTCTTT
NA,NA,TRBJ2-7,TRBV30,CAWREYSTRVYEQYF,TGTGCCTGGAGGGAGTACTCCACTCGGGTATACGAGCAGTACTTC
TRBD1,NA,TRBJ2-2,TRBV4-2,CASSQGTGMDTGELFF,TGTGCCAGCAGCCAGGGGACAGGGATGGACACCGGGGAGCTGTTTTTT
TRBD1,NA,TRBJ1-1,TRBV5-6,CASRATGGTEAFF,TGTGCCAGCAGGGCTACAGGGGGCACTGAAGCTTTCTTT
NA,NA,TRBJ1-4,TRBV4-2,CASSQDPGPSEKLFF,TGTGCCAGCAGCCAAGACCCAGGCCCCAGTGAAAAACTGTTTTTT
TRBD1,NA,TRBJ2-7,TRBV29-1,CSVRGPYEQYF,TGCAGCGTTAGGGGGCCCTACGAGCAGTACTTC
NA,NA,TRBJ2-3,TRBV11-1,CASSLGPVTQYF,TGTGCCAGCAGCTTAGGCCCTGTCACGCAGTATTTT
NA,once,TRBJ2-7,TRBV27,CASSLGGTFTRIYEQYF,TGTGCCAGCAGTTTAGGGGGGACGTTCACCCGGATCTACGAGCAGTACTTC
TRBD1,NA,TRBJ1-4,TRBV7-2,CASSPRQGEKLFF,TGTGCCAGCAGCCCCCGACAGGGGGAAAAACTGTTTTTT
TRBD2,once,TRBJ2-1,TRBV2,CASSPKPAGGYNEQFF,TGTGCCAGCAGCCCTAAACCAGCGGGAGGGTACAATGAGCAGTTCTTC
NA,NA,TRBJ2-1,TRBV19,CASSFGATQSYNEQFF,TGTGCCAGTAGTTTTGGAGCGACCCAGTCCTACAATGAGCAGTTCTTC
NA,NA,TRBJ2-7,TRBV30,CAWSGSQVRYF,TGTGCCTGGAGTGGTAGCCAGGTGCGGTACTTC
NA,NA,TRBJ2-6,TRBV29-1,CSVEQGSRSGANVLTF,TGCAGCGTTGAACAGGGTAGCCGATCTGGGGCCAACGTCCTGACTTTC
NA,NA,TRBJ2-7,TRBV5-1,CASSLEPEYEQYF,TGCGCCAGCAGCTTGGAGCCAGAATACGAGCAGTACTTC
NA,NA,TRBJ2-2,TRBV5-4,CASSWGAGVNTGELFF,TGTGCCAGCAGCTGGGGGGCAGGAGTTAACACCGGGGAGCTGTTTTTT
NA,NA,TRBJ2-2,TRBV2,CASMGPWNTGELFF,TGTGCCAGCATGGGCCCATGGAACACCGGGGAGCTGTTTTTT
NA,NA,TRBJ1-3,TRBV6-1,CASSEQGYGNTIYF,TGTGCCAGCAGTGAACAGGGGTATGGAAACACCATATATTTT
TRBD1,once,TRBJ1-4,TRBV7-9,CASSLNPGQRNEKLFF,TGTGCCAGCAGCCTCAACCCGGGACAGCGGAATGAAAAACTGTTTTTT
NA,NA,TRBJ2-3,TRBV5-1,CASSRVQIASGTDTQYF,TGCGCCAGCAGCCGGGTTCAGATAGCTAGCGGCACAGATACGCAGTATTTT
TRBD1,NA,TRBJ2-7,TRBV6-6,CASSRIGQGSYEQYF,TGTGCCAGCAGTAGAATAGGACAGGGCTCCTACGAGCAGTACTTC